The rows below give T cell receptor beta chains drawn from one sample of a study of blood T cells in healthy people across ages. From the 5' RACE reads, TCRdb called clonotypes with MiXCR, one entry per CDR3 protein. Counted here are about 760,000 distinct CDR3 sequences, about 25% occurring once; the ten biggest clones make up more than 8%. The same sample was also used in a study of T cells of mothers and their children.

The sequenced material came from blood. These receptors were collected from a boy younger than 18 in good health. The CDR3 runs from the conserved cysteine through the conserved F or W. The order of the fields is clone size, D gene, V gene, J gene, CDR3 protein, CDR3 DNA. A D gene is named only where the DNA matches it firmly. Clone sizes are given selectively: once, few, many, or a class where the clone is expanded.

>few|.|TRBV5-6|TRBJ2-3
CASSSRGAPQYF
TGTGCCAGCAGCTCCCGGGGGGCTCCGCAGTATTTT
>.|TRBD1|TRBV28|TRBJ1-2
CASLDRQNYGYTF
TGTGCCAGCTTGGACAGGCAGAACTATGGCTACACCTTC
>.|.|TRBV4-1|TRBJ1-4
CASSQVGFGTNEKLFF
TGCGCCAGCAGCCAAGTGGGTTTTGGAACTAATGAAAAACTGTTTTTT
>many|.|TRBV20-1|TRBJ2-4
CSASWTAGIQYF
TGCAGTGCTAGTTGGACAGCCGGCATTCAGTACTTC
>.|.|TRBV20-1|TRBJ1-2
CSARDHTSRVTRYPF
TGCAGTGCTAGAGATCATACCTCGAGGGTGACCAGGTACCCCTTC
>few|.|TRBV29-1|TRBJ2-5
CSVDLGEETQYF
TGCAGCGTTGATTTAGGAGAAGAGACCCAGTACTTC
>few|.|TRBV11-2|TRBJ2-5
CASTLDLARETQYF
TGTGCCAGCACACTTGACTTAGCCAGAGAGACCCAGTACTTC
>.|.|TRBV5-4|TRBJ2-3
CASSPFSVADTQYF
TGTGCCAGCAGCCCCTTCAGCGTAGCTGATACGCAGTATTTT
>.|TRBD2|TRBV11-2|TRBJ2-1
CASSPWASGRMGEQFF
TGTGCCAGCAGCCCCTGGGCTAGCGGGAGGATGGGTGAGCAGTTCTTC
>few|.|TRBV4-1|TRBJ1-6
CASSQDSGGGNSPLHF
TGCGCCAGCAGCCAAGACTCGGGGGGCGGTAATTCACCCCTCCACTTT
>.|TRBD2|TRBV12-3/TRBV12-4|TRBJ2-1
CASSLPRYPTSGSDEQFF
TGTGCCAGCAGTTTACCGCGTTATCCGACTAGCGGGAGTGATGAGCAGTTCTTC
>.|.|TRBV3-1|TRBJ2-5
CASSHRDNQETQYF
TGTGCCAGCAGCCACCGGGACAACCAAGAGACCCAGTACTTC
>.|.|TRBV11-2|TRBJ2-1
CASSPDSVLRFF
TGTGCCAGCAGCCCAGACAGCGTACTTAGGTTCTTC
>.|.|TRBV29-1|TRBJ1-6
CSVQDYNSPLHF
TGCAGCGTTCAAGACTATAATTCACCCCTCCACTTT
>few|.|TRBV20-1|TRBJ1-5
CSAPSPDIGNQPQHF
TGCAGTGCTCCCTCCCCTGACATCGGCAATCAGCCCCAGCATTTT
>.|TRBD2|TRBV4-1|TRBJ2-7
CASSQDERGYEQYF
TGCGCCAGCAGCCAAGATGAGCGGGGCTACGAGCAGTACTTC
>few|.|TRBV3-1|TRBJ2-3
CASSQEIGGGATDTQYF
TGTGCCAGCAGCCAAGAAATCGGTGGGGGGGCCACAGATACGCAGTATTTT
>few|TRBD2|TRBV2|TRBJ2-3
CASRRLAGHTDTQYF
TGTGCCAGCAGACGACTAGCGGGGCACACAGATACGCAGTATTTT
>few|TRBD1|TRBV20-1|TRBJ2-4
CSGQGDGAKNIQYF
TGCAGTGGACAGGGGGATGGGGCCAAAAACATTCAGTACTTC
>few|.|TRBV10-3|TRBJ2-1
CAISAAGHPSYNEQFF
TGTGCCATCAGTGCGGCGGGTCATCCCTCCTACAATGAGCAGTTCTTC
>.|TRBD1|TRBV10-3|TRBJ2-3
CAISTGADTQYF
TGTGCCATCAGTACAGGGGCAGATACGCAGTATTTT
>.|.|TRBV29-1|TRBJ2-7
CSVVSYYEQYF
TGCAGCGTTGTGTCATACTACGAGCAGTACTTC
>many|.|TRBV7-2|TRBJ1-3
CASSLGRNTIYF
TGTGCCAGCAGTCTAGGAAGAAACACCATATATTTT
>few|TRBD2|TRBV2|TRBJ2-2
CATIAGGLTGELFF
TGTGCCACTATAGCGGGGGGCCTCACCGGGGAGCTGTTTTTT
>.|TRBD1|TRBV12-3/TRBV12-4|TRBJ2-1
CASSGTGYDEQFF
TGTGCCAGCAGCGGGACAGGGTACGATGAGCAGTTCTTC
>.|TRBD2|TRBV15|TRBJ2-2
CATSQSGGWTGELFF
TGTGCCACCTCTCAGAGCGGGGGATGGACCGGGGAGCTGTTTTTT
>once|.|TRBV6-2/TRBV6-3|TRBJ1-5
CASSYSLSSNQPQHF
TGTGCCAGCAGTTACTCGTTGAGTAGCAATCAGCCCCAGCATTTT
>.|TRBD1|TRBV6-2/TRBV6-3|TRBJ2-5
CASSPRGQAKETQYF
TGTGCCAGCAGTCCTCGGGGACAGGCAAAAGAGACCCAGTACTTC
>.|TRBD1|TRBV20-1|TRBJ2-1
CSARSTGTGGYNEQFF
TGCAGTGCTAGGAGTACCGGGACAGGGGGATACAATGAGCAGTTCTTC
>.|.|TRBV7-9|TRBJ2-5
CASSLYGTALGGETQYF
TGTGCCAGCAGCTTATATGGGACCGCCCTTGGGGGAGAGACCCAGTACTTC
>.|.|TRBV2|TRBJ2-5
CASSEVGSKETQYF
TGTGCCAGCAGTGAAGTGGGGTCAAAGGAGACCCAGTACTTC
>.|TRBD2|TRBV9|TRBJ2-1
CASSNTLAGGPYDEQFF
TGTGCCAGCAGCAACACCCTAGCGGGAGGGCCGTACGATGAGCAGTTCTTC
>once|TRBD2|TRBV6-1|TRBJ2-1
CASSEILAGPIYNEQFF
TGTGCCAGCAGTGAAATCCTAGCGGGCCCAATCTACAATGAGCAGTTCTTC
>.|TRBD1|TRBV20-1|TRBJ2-5
CSAVAGGETQYF
TGCAGTGCTGTAGCAGGGGGTGAGACCCAGTACTTC
>few|TRBD1|TRBV7-9|TRBJ2-1
CASSLGATGSNEQFF
TGTGCCAGCAGCTTAGGAGCGACAGGGTCGAATGAGCAGTTCTTC
>few|.|TRBV20-1|TRBJ1-4
CSAREAGAGEKLFF
TGCAGTGCTAGAGAGGCGGGCGCGGGGGAAAAACTGTTTTTT
>many|.|TRBV5-1|TRBJ1-2
CASSYGGDYGYTF
TGCGCCAGCAGCTACGGGGGAGACTATGGCTACACCTTC
>many|.|TRBV7-2|TRBJ2-7
CASSFAGGTYEQYF
TGTGCCAGCAGCTTTGCAGGGGGGACCTACGAGCAGTACTTC
>.|.|TRBV6-5|TRBJ2-7
CASQRGENEQLF
TGTGCCAGCCAAAGGGGTGAGAATGAGCAGCTCTTC
>.|TRBD1|TRBV6-6|TRBJ2-7
CASSYGTGLTYEQYF
TGTGCCAGCAGTTACGGGACAGGACTAACCTACGAGCAGTACTTC
>few|TRBD2|TRBV9|TRBJ2-7
CASSAGLATYEQYF
TGTGCCAGCAGCGCGGGACTAGCGACCTACGAGCAGTACTTC
>.|.|TRBV9|TRBJ1-2
CASSGGSPPWGYTF
TGTGCCAGCAGCGGGGGCAGCCCTCCGTGGGGCTACACCTTC
>.|.|TRBV28|TRBJ2-7
CASSFNNEQYF
TGTGCCAGCAGTTTTAATAACGAGCAGTACTTC
>few|.|TRBV7-9|TRBJ2-2
CASSLLGSGTGELFF
TGTGCCAGCAGCTTACTCGGTTCGGGGACCGGGGAGCTGTTTTTT
>.|TRBD1|TRBV7-9|TRBJ2-1
CASSAQTGGAYNEQFF
TGTGCCAGCAGCGCACAGACAGGGGGCGCCTACAATGAGCAGTTCTTC
>few|.|TRBV20-1|TRBJ2-7
CSASSAGGTSSVTYEQYF
TGCAGTGCTAGTTCTGCCGGCGGGACAAGTTCGGTGACCTACGAGCAGTACTTC
>few|TRBD2|TRBV5-1|TRBJ2-3
CASSRGSSGRTDTQYF
TGCGCCAGCAGCAGGGGGTCTAGCGGGAGGACAGATACGCAGTATTTT
>few|.|TRBV29-1|TRBJ1-2
CSVEDRLYGYTF
TGCAGCGTTGAAGACAGGCTCTATGGCTACACCTTC
>.|.|TRBV29-1|TRBJ2-7
CSAGDYSYEQYF
TGCAGCGCCGGTGACTATAGTTACGAGCAGTACTTC
>few|TRBD2|TRBV29-1|TRBJ2-7
CSVAGGRGAHEQYF
TGCAGCGTTGCTGGGGGGCGGGGGGCCCACGAGCAGTACTTC
>.|TRBD1|TRBV5-6|TRBJ1-1
CASTRTGSSEAFF
TGTGCCAGCACCCGGACAGGTTCATCTGAAGCTTTCTTT
>.|.|TRBV21-1|TRBJ2-5
CASSKAQGIYQETQYF
TGTGCCAGCAGCAAAGCCCAGGGGATTTATCAAGAGACCCAGTACTTC
>.|.|TRBV6-5|TRBJ1-2
CASSYSQGMGGYTF
TGTGCCAGCAGTTACTCACAGGGAATGGGTGGCTACACCTTC
>.|TRBD1|TRBV6-6|TRBJ2-7
CASSTTDRVDEQYF
TGTGCCAGCAGTACGACCGACAGGGTCGACGAGCAGTACTTC
>few|TRBD1|TRBV25-1|TRBJ2-7
CASSALNRDRETYEQYF
TGTGCCAGCAGTGCCTTAAACCGGGACAGGGAGACCTACGAGCAGTACTTC
>.|.|TRBV3-1|TRBJ1-1
CASSQEKSGKAFF
TGTGCCAGCAGCCAAGAGAAGTCAGGCAAAGCTTTCTTT
>few|.|TRBV7-9|TRBJ2-7
CASSLELNEQYF
TGTGCCAGCAGCCTAGAACTGAACGAGCAGTACTTC
>.|TRBD2|TRBV20-1|TRBJ2-7
CSARGDVTSGGKIVLEQYF
TGCAGTGCTAGAGGTGATGTGACTAGCGGGGGAAAAATCGTCCTCGAGCAGTACTTC
>few|TRBD1|TRBV2|TRBJ2-3
CASSRTGHTDTQYF
TGTGCCAGCAGTAGGACAGGGCACACAGATACGCAGTATTTT